One T cell receptor (beta chain) is described in this entry. The antigen remains undetermined. This sample is part of a study of T cell responses to AZD1222 COVID-19 vaccine. Germline V gene lookup returns CDR1 SGHAT and CDR2 FQNNGV. The CDR3 has 16 amino acids. Trimming cost V 5 bases and J 0 bases, with 14 bases left between them. The repertoire was sequenced with immunoSEQ multiplex PCR; TCRdb's copy has only in-frame clones and lacks some. Altogether roughly 150,000 clones are present, approximately 94% being singletons, with the ten largest covering roughly 5%. Findings and caveats of the study: Donors were largely white British and mainly female; clonal diversity was possibly underestimated. Repertoire samples came only from after the peak T cell response. The study found Spike-specific TCR breadth and depth rose after two AZD1222 doses.

The receptor comes from an adult who received the AZD1222 COVID-19 vaccine. The material was peripheral blood, obtained 28 days after the second AZD1222 dose. The rearrangement uses TRBV11-2 and TRBJ1-3, with D perhaps matching TRBD1 (5 bases). CDR3 coding DNA: TGTGCCAGCAGCCGTGGGACGGCCAGCTCTGGAAACACCATATATTTT. Its translation: CASSRGTASSGNTIYF.